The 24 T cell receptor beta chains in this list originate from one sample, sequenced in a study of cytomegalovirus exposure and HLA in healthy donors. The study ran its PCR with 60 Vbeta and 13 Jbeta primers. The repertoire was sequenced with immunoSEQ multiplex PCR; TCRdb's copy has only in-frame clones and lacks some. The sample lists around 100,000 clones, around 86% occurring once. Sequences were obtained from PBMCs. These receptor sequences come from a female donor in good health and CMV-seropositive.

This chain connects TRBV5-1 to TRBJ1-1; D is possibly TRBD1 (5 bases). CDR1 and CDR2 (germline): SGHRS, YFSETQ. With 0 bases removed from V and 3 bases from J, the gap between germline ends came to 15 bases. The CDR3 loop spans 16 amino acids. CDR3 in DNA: TGCGCCAGCAGCTTGGCCAAGGGGCTCGGCGACACTGAAGCTTTCTTT. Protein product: CASSLAKGLGDTEAFF.

The CDR3 is CASSIGQLYGYTF. DNA of the CDR3: TGTGCCAGCAGTATAGGACAGCTCTATGGCTACACCTTC. This sequence joins TRBV28 and TRBJ1-2, with a weak D call TRBD1 (6 bases). The V gene lost 5 bases and the J gene lost 4 bases, with 11 bases spanning the gap. Germline V gene lookup returns CDR1 MDHEN and CDR2 SYDVKM. The CDR3 spans 13 residues.

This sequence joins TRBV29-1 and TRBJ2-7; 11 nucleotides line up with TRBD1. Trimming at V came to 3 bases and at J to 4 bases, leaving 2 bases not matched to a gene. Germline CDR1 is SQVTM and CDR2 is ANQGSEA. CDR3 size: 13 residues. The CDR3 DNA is TGCAGCGTTGAGGGACAGGGGGTATACGAGCAGTACTTC. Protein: CSVEGQGVYEQYF.

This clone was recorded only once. This chain's CDR3 is CASSLRPRDTEAFF. The CDR3 coding sequence is TGTGCCAGCAGTTTACGCCCGAGGGACACTGAAGCTTTCTTT. V gene TRBV27 combines with J gene TRBJ1-1; D is unclear. V lost 2 bases to trimming and J lost 3 bases, with 10 bases between them. The V gene's germline CDR1 is MNHEY and CDR2 SMNVEV (reference sequence). This CDR3 comprises 14 residues.

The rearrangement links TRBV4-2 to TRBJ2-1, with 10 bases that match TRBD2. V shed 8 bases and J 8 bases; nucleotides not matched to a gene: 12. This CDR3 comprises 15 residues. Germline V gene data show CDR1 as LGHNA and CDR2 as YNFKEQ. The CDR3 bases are TGTGCCAGCTCATCCTCTAGCGGGAGCGATTATGAGCAGTTCTTC. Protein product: CASSSSSGSDYEQFF.

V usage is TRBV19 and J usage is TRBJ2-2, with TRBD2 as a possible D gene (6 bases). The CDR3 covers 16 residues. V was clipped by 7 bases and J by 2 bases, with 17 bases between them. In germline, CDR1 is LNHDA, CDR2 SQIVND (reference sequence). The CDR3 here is CASKGPRGDNTGELFF. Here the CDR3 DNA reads TGTGCCAGTAAGGGGCCTCGCGGGGATAACACCGGGGAGCTGTTTTTT.

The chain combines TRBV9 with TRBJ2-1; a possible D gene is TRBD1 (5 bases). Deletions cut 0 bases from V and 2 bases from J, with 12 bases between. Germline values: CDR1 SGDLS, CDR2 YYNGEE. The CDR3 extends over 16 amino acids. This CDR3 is CASSVASQGTYNEQFF. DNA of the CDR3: TGTGCCAGCAGCGTAGCGTCTCAGGGAACCTACAATGAGCAGTTCTTC.

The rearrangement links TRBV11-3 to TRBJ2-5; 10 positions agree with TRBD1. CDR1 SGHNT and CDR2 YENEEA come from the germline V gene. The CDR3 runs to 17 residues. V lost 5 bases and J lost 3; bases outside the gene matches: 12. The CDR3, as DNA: TGTGCCAGCAGCCCGGGACAGGGGAAATGGTGGGAAGAGACCCAGTACTTC. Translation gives CASSPGQGKWWEETQYF.

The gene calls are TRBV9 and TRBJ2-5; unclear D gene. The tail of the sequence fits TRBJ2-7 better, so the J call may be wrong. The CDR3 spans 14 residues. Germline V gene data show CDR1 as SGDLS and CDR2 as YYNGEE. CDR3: CASSVALYSYEQYF. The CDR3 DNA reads TGTGCCAGCAGCGTAGCCCTCTACTCCTACGAGCAGTACTTC.

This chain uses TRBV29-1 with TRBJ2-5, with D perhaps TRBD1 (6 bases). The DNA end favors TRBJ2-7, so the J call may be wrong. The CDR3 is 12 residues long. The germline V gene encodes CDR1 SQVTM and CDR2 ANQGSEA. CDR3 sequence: CSVKDRTYEQYF. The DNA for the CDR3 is TGCAGCGTTAAGGACAGAACCTACGAGCAGTACTTC.

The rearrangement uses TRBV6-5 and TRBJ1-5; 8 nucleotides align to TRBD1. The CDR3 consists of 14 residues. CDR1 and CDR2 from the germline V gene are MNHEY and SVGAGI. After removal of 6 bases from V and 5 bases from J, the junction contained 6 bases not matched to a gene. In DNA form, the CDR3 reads TGTGCCAGCAGCCTGGGACAGGCCTATCAGCCCCAGCATTTT. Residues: CASSLGQAYQPQHF.

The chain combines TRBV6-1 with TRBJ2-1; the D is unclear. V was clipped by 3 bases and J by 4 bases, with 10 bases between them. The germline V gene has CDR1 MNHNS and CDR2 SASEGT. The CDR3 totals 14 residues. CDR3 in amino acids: CASSERDLYNEQFF. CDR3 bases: TGTGCCAGCAGTGAGCGTGATCTTTACAATGAGCAGTTCTTC.

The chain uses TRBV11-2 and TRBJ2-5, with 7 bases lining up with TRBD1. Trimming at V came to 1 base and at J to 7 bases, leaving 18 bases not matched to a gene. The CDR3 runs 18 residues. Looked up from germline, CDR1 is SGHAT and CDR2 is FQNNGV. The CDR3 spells CASSLVTAYRGPDGTQYF. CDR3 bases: TGTGCCAGCAGCTTAGTGACGGCTTACAGGGGACCAGACGGGACCCAGTACTTC.

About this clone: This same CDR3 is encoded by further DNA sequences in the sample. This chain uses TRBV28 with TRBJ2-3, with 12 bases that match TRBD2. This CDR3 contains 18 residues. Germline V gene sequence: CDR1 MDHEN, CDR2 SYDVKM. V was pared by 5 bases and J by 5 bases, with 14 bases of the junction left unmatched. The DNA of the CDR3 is TGTGCCAGCAGTCTAGGTCCTCGACTAGCGGGAGATTTAGATACGCAGTATTTT. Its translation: CASSLGPRLAGDLDTQYF.

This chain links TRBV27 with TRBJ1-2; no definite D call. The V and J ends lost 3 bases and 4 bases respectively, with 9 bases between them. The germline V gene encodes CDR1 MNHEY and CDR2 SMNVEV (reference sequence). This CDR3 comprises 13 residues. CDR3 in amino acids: CASSLWESYGYTF. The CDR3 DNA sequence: TGTGCCAGCAGTTTGTGGGAGAGCTATGGCTACACCTTC.

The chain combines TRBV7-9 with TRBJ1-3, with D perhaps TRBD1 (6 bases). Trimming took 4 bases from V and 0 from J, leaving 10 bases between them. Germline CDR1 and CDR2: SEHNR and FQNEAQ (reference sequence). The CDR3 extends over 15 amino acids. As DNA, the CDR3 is TGTGCCAGCAGCTACATACAGGGCTCTGGAAACACCATATATTTT. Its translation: CASSYIQGSGNTIYF.

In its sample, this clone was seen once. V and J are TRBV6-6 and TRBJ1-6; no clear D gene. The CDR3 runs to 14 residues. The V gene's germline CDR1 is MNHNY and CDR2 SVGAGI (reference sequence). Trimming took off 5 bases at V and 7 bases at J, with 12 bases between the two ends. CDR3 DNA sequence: TGTGCCAGCAGTACCGGGAATCCGAATTCACCCCTCCACTTT. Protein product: CASSTGNPNSPLHF.

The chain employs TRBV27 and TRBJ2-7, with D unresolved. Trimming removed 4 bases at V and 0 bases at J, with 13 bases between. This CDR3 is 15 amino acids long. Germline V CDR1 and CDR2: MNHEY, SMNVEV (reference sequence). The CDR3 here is CASSYSLVNSYEQYF. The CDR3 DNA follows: TGTGCCAGCAGTTATTCCCTAGTGAACTCCTACGAGCAGTACTTC.

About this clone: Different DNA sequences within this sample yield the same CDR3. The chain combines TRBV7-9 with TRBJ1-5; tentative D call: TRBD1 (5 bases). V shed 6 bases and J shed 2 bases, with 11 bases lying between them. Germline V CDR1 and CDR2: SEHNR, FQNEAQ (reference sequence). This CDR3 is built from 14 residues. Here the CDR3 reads CASSLDRGNQPQHF. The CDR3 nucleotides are TGTGCCAGCAGTCTAGACAGAGGCAATCAGCCCCAGCATTTT.

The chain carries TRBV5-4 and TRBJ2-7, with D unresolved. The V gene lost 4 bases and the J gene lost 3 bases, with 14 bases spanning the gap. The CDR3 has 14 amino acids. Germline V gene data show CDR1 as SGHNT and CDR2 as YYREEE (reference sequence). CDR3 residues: CASSLVGTDYEQYF. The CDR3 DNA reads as TGTGCCAGCAGCCTGGTTGGCACAGACTACGAGCAGTACTTC.

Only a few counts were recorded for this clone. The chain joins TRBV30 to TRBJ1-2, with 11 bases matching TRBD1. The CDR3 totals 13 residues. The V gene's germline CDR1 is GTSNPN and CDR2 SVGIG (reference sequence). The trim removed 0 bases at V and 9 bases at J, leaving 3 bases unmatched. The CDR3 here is CAWSVGQGASYTF. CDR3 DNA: TGTGCCTGGAGTGTTGGACAGGGGGCGAGCTACACCTTC. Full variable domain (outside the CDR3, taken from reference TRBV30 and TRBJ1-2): SQTIHQWPATLVQPVGSPLSLECTVEGTSNPNLYWYRQAAGRGLQLLFYSVGIGQISSEVPQNLSASRPQDRQFILSSKKLLLSDSGFYLCAWSVGQGASYTFGSGTRLTVV.

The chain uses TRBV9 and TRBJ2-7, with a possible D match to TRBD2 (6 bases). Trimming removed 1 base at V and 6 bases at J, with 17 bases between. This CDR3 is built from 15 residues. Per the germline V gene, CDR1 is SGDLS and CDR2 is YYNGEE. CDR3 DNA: TGTGCCAGCAGCGTAAGTTGGGTTCGGGAGTCCGAGCAGTACTTC. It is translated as CASSVSWVRESEQYF.

This CDR3 is CATSRDRTDNYGYTF. CDR3 nucleotides: TGTGCCACCAGCAGAGACCGGACAGACAACTATGGCTACACCTTC. The rearrangement joins TRBV15 to TRBJ1-2; D may be TRBD1 (6 bases). Germline CDR1 reads LNHNV; CDR2 reads YYDKDF (reference sequence). The V and J ends lost 0 bases and 2 bases respectively, with 10 bases between them. This CDR3 contains 15 residues.

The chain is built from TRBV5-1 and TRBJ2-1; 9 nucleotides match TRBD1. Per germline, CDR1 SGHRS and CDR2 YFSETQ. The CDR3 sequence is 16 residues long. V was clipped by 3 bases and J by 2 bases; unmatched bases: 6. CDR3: CASSSSRDRAYNEQFF. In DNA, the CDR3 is TGCGCCAGCAGCTCGAGCCGGGACAGGGCCTACAATGAGCAGTTCTTC.